This T cell receptor beta chain is from a study of PD-1 blockade in classical Hodgkin lymphoma. Time point described: cycle 4 day 1 (C4D1), after five to seven weeks of nivolumab. All the patients suffered relapse after autologous stem cell transplantation, and brentuximab vedotin exposure differed. Generated by immunoSEQ multiplex PCR, the TCRdb table keeps only in-frame clones and is missing some. The table lists some 90,000 clones, around 80% of them singletons. The CDR3 contains 15 residues. V shed 0 bases, J shed 5 bases, and the junction held 6 bases outside the gene matches. CDR1 is SGHRS and CDR2 is YFSETQ in the germline V gene.

The J gene is TRBJ1-2, the V gene TRBV5-1, with 8 bases identical to TRBD1. The clonotype was recovered from a human donor with classical Hodgkin lymphoma. Sequenced material: peripheral blood mononuclear cells (PBMCs), taken before the fourth cycle of nivolumab. CDR3 coding DNA: TGCGCCAGCAGCTTGGCAGAAAGGACAGGGTATGGCTACACCTTC. Its translation: CASSLAERTGYGYTF.